The 4 T cell receptor beta chains given below trace back to one sample, sequenced in a study of tumor-infiltrating lymphocytes in localized non-small cell lung cancer. Here immunoSEQ multiplex PCR was the method, and the copy in TCRdb shows in-frame clones only, minus some. The sample includes some 10,000 clones, roughly 84% of them seen just once. Sequencing was carried out using lung tumor tissue. The receptor set was obtained from a human donor with non-small cell lung cancer.

J is TRBJ2-7 and V is TRBV7-2, with 8 bases that match TRBD1. CDR1 is SGHTA and CDR2 is FQGNSA in the germline V gene. The CDR3 totals 14 residues. V trimming: 5 bases; J trimming: 7 bases; junction bases outside the gene matches: 10. The CDR3: CASSPRTGLKEQYF. For the CDR3, the DNA is TGTGCCAGCAGCCCGCGGACAGGGCTTAAGGAGCAGTACTTC.

J is TRBJ1-4 and V is TRBV28; D gene uncertain. The V end lost 5 bases, the J end lost 0 bases, and 10 bases lay between the germline ends. This CDR3 region has 15 residues. Germline values: CDR1 MDHEN, CDR2 SYDVKM. The CDR3 protein is CASSAYSATNEKLFF. The CDR3 bases are TGTGCCAGCAGTGCCTACAGTGCAACTAATGAAAAACTGTTTTTT.

This clone was detected only a few times. The chain employs TRBV28 and TRBJ1-4; possibly TRBD1 for D (6 bases). V was cut by 4 bases and J by 8 bases, with 20 bases left in between. The germline gives CDR1 MDHEN, CDR2 SYDVKM. The CDR3 runs to 16 residues. CDR3 bases: TGTGCCAGCAGTTGGATAACAGGGACGGAAAAAGAAAAACTGTTTTTT. It yields the protein CASSWITGTEKEKLFF.

Only one count was recorded for this clone. V and J are TRBV30 and TRBJ2-1; D remains unclear. CDR3 size: 11 residues. Trimming took off 4 bases at V and 10 bases at J, with 11 bases between the two ends. Germline V gene lookup returns CDR1 GTSNPN and CDR2 SVGIG (reference sequence). The CDR3 nucleotides are TGTGCCTGGACGAGTCGGCGGGAGCAGTTCTTC. This translates into CAWTSRREQFF.